The 30 T cell receptor beta chains below were found in one sample sequenced in a study of T cells in localized non-small cell lung cancer (TCRdb year 2020). The library came from the immunoSEQ multiplex PCR assay. Here the immuneACCESS table is served through TCRdb, limited to in-frame sequences with V and J called. Missing clones are a known gap in these copies; in checked studies unresolved V genes cover under half, and the rest lacks a known reason. The sample contains roughly 3,000 clones, around 22% of them found a single time. Around 6.3% of the sample rests with the top ten. Specimen: lung tumor tissue, collected before any cancer treatment. These receptors were obtained from a man aged 18 to 49 with stage II lung adenocarcinoma.

The chain employs TRBV19 and TRBJ1-1, with D perhaps TRBD1 (5 bases). CDR1 LNHDA and CDR2 SQIVND come from the germline V gene (reference sequence). V lost 0 bases and J 5 bases, leaving 19 bases between the germline ends. This CDR3 contains 17 residues. CDR3 residues: CASSIDLGSGRKTEAFF. The CDR3 nucleotides are TGTGCCAGTAGTATAGATCTCGGGTCGGGGCGGAAGACTGAAGCTTTCTTT.

The chain joins TRBV19 to TRBJ2-7, with D perhaps matching TRBD1 (6 bases). This CDR3 has 14 residues. The ends were cut back, 1 base at V and 5 bases at J, with 12 bases in the middle. The V gene's germline CDR1 is LNHDA and CDR2 SQIVND (reference sequence). The CDR3, as DNA: TGTGCCAGTAGTATAGGGAGACAGGCCAACGAGCAGTACTTC. Translating it yields CASSIGRQANEQYF.

This clone is medium-sized by share. The chain employs TRBV11-3 and TRBJ2-7; possible D gene TRBD2, 6 bases. Germline V gene data show CDR1 as SGHNT and CDR2 as YENEEA. The CDR3 is 15 residues long. The ends were cut back, 3 bases at V and 2 bases at J, with 14 bases in the middle. This chain's CDR3 is CASSLGGSSAYEQYF. CDR3 in DNA: TGTGCCAGCAGCTTGGGCGGGTCTAGCGCCTACGAGCAGTACTTC.

This chain's CDR3 is CASSLLPGGYNSPLHF. CDR3 DNA sequence: TGTGCCAGCAGCTTGCTCCCCGGAGGCTATAATTCACCCCTCCACTTT. The chain links TRBV7-5 to TRBJ1-6. TRBV7-5 has pseudogene status. The CDR3 totals 16 residues.

The table lists this clone with a few counts. The rearrangement links TRBV6-8 to TRBJ2-2, with D unresolved. Germline V CDR1 and CDR2: MNHGY, SAAAGT. This CDR3 spans 19 amino acids. V was pared by 1 base and J by 5 bases, with 23 bases between. CDR3 DNA sequence: TGTGCCAGCAGTTACTTTGGGCGTATGACGGCAGGTGGGACCGGGGAGCTGTTTTTT. Translating it yields CASSYFGRMTAGGTGELFF.

The chain couples TRBV12-1 to TRBJ2-2; TRBD1 is the table's D call and was not checked against the DNA. TRBV12-1 is a pseudogene locus. CDR3 length equals 16 residues. CDR3 protein: CASSRPGTENTGELFF. In DNA form, the CDR3 reads TGTGCCAGCAGCCGCCCGGGGACAGAAAACACCGGGGAGCTGTTTTTT.

The V gene is TRBV11-3, the J gene TRBJ1-1; D is unresolved. The germline V and J ends were trimmed by 8 bases and 4 bases, with 17 bases remaining between them. CDR1 SGHNT and CDR2 YENEEA come from the germline V gene. The CDR3 is 14 amino acids. This chain's CDR3 is CASGRRGLSTEAFF. The CDR3 coding sequence is TGTGCCAGCGGGAGGCGGGGTCTAAGCACTGAAGCTTTCTTT. Full variable domain (outside the CDR3, taken from reference TRBV11-3 and TRBJ1-1): EAGVVQSPRYKIIEKKQPVAFWCNPISGHNTLYWYLQNLGQGPELLIRYENEEAVDDSQLPKDRFSAERLKGVDSTLKIQPAELGDSAVYLCASGRRGLSTEAFFGQGTRLTVV.

The rearrangement uses TRBV15 and TRBJ1-5; the D is unclear. There are 16 residues in the CDR3. V was shortened by 0 bases and J by 2 bases, with 11 bases between the two germline ends. Looked up from germline, CDR1 is LNHNV and CDR2 is YYDKDF (reference sequence). For the CDR3, the DNA is TGTGCCACCAGCAGAGATTTGGTAGGGCGCAATCAGCCCCAGCATTTT. This translates into CATSRDLVGRNQPQHF.

The J gene is TRBJ1-4, the V gene TRBV9; 7 bases agree with TRBD1. The CDR3 is 15 amino acids. From germline, CDR1 is SGDLS and CDR2 YYNGEE. V lost 0 bases to trimming and J lost 8 bases; unmatched junction nucleotides: 7. CDR3 nucleotides: TGTGCCAGCAGCGTAGCTGAGGGGGCCAACGAAAAACTGTTTTTT. It yields the protein CASSVAEGANEKLFF.

This sequence joins TRBV29-1 and TRBJ1-2; D possibly corresponds to TRBD1 (5 bases). Trimming took off 0 bases at V and 7 bases at J, with 9 bases between the two ends. This CDR3 has 12 amino acids. Germline V gene lookup returns CDR1 SQVTM and CDR2 ANQGSEA. The CDR3 nucleotides read TGCAGCGTTGAAGAGCAGGGTAGTGGCTACACCTTC. Translating it yields CSVEEQGSGYTF.

The CDR3: CASKLTGNNSPLHF. In DNA, the CDR3 is TGCGCCAGCAAATTGACAGGGAATAATTCACCCCTCCACTTT. The rearrangement joins TRBV10-2 to TRBJ1-6; 7 bases are shared with TRBD1. With V trimmed by 7 bases and J by 5 bases, 5 bases remained unmatched. This CDR3 contains 14 residues. Germline V lookup: CDR1 WSHSY, CDR2 SAAADI.

The table lists this clone with a few counts. The rearrangement uses TRBV14 and TRBJ1-4, with TRBD1 matching over 8 bases. With 5 bases clipped from V and 8 bases from J, the junction kept 1 base outside the gene matches. The CDR3 consists of 12 residues. The germline gives CDR1 SGHDN, CDR2 FVKESK. CDR3 residues: CASSWDREKLFF. The CDR3 DNA is TGTGCCAGCAGCTGGGACAGGGAAAAACTGTTTTTT.

Only a few counts were recorded for this clone. The chain links TRBV25-1 to TRBJ1-1, with D unclear. V was clipped by 2 bases and J by 1 base, with 5 bases between them. CDR1 and CDR2 from the germline V gene are MGHDK and SYGVNS. The CDR3 has 13 amino acids. CDR3 nucleotide sequence: TGTGCCAGCAGTGAAACACAGAACACTGAAGCTTTCTTT. Translating gives CASSETQNTEAFF.

This sequence joins TRBV18 and TRBJ1-5, with D maybe TRBD1 (5 bases). V lost 6 bases, J lost 2 bases, and 11 bases lay in between. CDR1 and CDR2 from the germline V gene are KGHSH and LQKENI. CDR3 length: 14 amino acids. This chain's CDR3 is CASSMGERNQPQHF. Here the CDR3 DNA reads TGTGCCAGCTCCATGGGGGAACGCAATCAGCCCCAGCATTTT.

The chain is built from TRBV5-1 and TRBJ2-2; TRBD1 matches 8 bases. CDR3 length: 17 residues. The V and J ends lost 4 bases and 1 base, in that order; junction bases with no gene match: 9. Germline loops: CDR1 SGHRS, CDR2 YFSETQ. CDR3 amino acids: CASSQTRDRRNTGELFF. The CDR3 DNA reads as TGCGCCAGCAGCCAGACCCGGGACAGGCGGAACACCGGGGAGCTGTTTTTT.

Notes on this clone: At one end the junction does not follow the germline gene, possibly because of a read error. The CDR3: CAISQGGGGEKLFF. In DNA form, the CDR3 reads TGTGCCATCAGTCAGGGAGGAGGAGGTGAAAAACTGTTTTTT. V gene TRBV6-8 combines with J gene TRBJ1-4; weak D call: TRBD1 (5 bases). The CDR3 totals 14 residues. In germline, CDR1 is MNHGY, CDR2 SAAAGT.

The chain carries TRBV5-1 and TRBJ1-3; no clear D gene. The CDR3 totals 15 residues. CDR1 and CDR2 from the germline V gene are SGHRS and YFSETQ. V was pared by 2 bases and J by 0 bases, with 9 bases between. The CDR3 reads CASSLTAGSGNTIYF. CDR3 sequence (DNA): TGCGCCAGCAGCTTAACGGCGGGCTCTGGAAACACCATATATTTT.

The chain couples TRBV6-8 to TRBJ2-3; possible D gene TRBD1, 8 bases. The germline CDR1 and CDR2 sequences are MNHGY and SAAAGT. The CDR3 extends over 14 amino acids. Trimming left V 6 bases short and J 5 bases short, with 15 bases between. CDR3 loop: CASSLTGEGDTQYF. DNA of the CDR3: TGTGCCAGCAGCTTGACAGGGGAGGGAGATACGCAGTATTTT.

Judged by abundance, this clone is medium-sized. The same CDR3 is also encoded by other DNA sequences in this sample. The rearrangement uses TRBV11-3 and TRBJ2-7; either TRBD1 or TRBD2 may supply D (6 bases each). The CDR3 loop spans 15 amino acids. Germline loops: CDR1 SGHNT, CDR2 YENEEA. Between the trimmed V and J ends, which lost 3 bases and 0 bases, there was a span of 12 bases. The CDR3 bases are TGTGCCAGCAGCTTGGGGGGCTCTAGCTCCTACGAGCAGTACTTC. Translation gives CASSLGGSSSYEQYF. The full variable domain, completed using reference TRBV11-3 and TRBJ2-7, is EAGVVQSPRYKIIEKKQPVAFWCNPISGHNTLYWYLQNLGQGPELLIRYENEEAVDDSQLPKDRFSAERLKGVDSTLKIQPAELGDSAVYLCASSLGGSSSYEQYFGPGTRLTVT.

This clone was counted between two and nine times. The CDR3 region is CASSWFRGSNQPQHF. CDR3 DNA: TGTGCCAGCAGTTGGTTCAGGGGAAGCAATCAGCCCCAGCATTTT. The J gene is TRBJ1-5, the V gene TRBV6-8; TRBD1 might be the D (6 bases). V was cut by 4 bases and J by 1 base, with 11 bases left in between. Looked up from germline, CDR1 is MNHGY and CDR2 is SAAAGT. The CDR3 is 15 amino acids.

The chain has TRBV5-1 and TRBJ1-2; 10 bases match TRBD1. This CDR3 is built from 15 residues. V shed 4 bases and J 6 bases; nucleotides not matched to a gene: 9. Germline V gene sequence: CDR1 SGHRS, CDR2 YFSETQ. The CDR3 DNA sequence: TGCGCCAGCAGCCAAGATGCGACAGGGGGCGATGGCTACACCTTC. Translation: CASSQDATGGDGYTF. The full variable domain, its missing parts supplied by reference TRBV5-1 and TRBJ1-2, is KAGVTQTPRYLIKTRGQQVTLSCSPISGHRSVSWYQQTPGQGLQFLFEYFSETQRNKGNFPGRFSGRQFSNSRSEMNVSTLELGDSALYLCASSQDATGGDGYTFGSGTRLTVV.

Only a few counts were recorded for this clone. The rearrangement joins TRBV19 to TRBJ1-1, with D possibly matching TRBD1 (6 bases). CDR1 and CDR2 from the germline V gene are LNHDA and SQIVND (reference sequence). The V end lost 8 bases, the J end lost 0 bases, and 10 bases lay between the germline ends. This CDR3 has 13 residues. Here the CDR3 DNA reads TGTGCCAGTGCCGGGACAATGAACACTGAAGCTTTCTTT. Amino acid sequence: CASAGTMNTEAFF.

This clone was seen a few times. This rearrangement joins TRBV6-8 to TRBJ2-3; 10 nucleotides match TRBD2. V shed 2 bases and J 4 bases; nucleotides not matched to a gene: 3. The CDR3 contains 15 residues. Germline loops: CDR1 MNHGY, CDR2 SAAAGT. This CDR3 is CASSYRSGGADTQYF. In DNA form, the CDR3 reads TGTGCCAGCAGTTACAGGAGCGGGGGGGCAGATACGCAGTATTTT.

This chain joins TRBV6-8 and TRBJ2-7; possibly TRBD1 for D (5 bases). Germline CDR1 and CDR2: MNHGY and SAAAGT. The CDR3 has 15 residues. Trimming took 7 bases from V and 6 from J, leaving 22 bases between them. CDR3 bases: TGTGCCAGCATGAGGATTCAGGGTTCTTTGGGCGAGCAGTACTTC. This translates into CASMRIQGSLGEQYF.

There are a few counts of this clone. V and J are TRBV7-1 and TRBJ1-5; 7 nucleotides align to TRBD1. TRBV7-1 is sorted into the ORF group, with uncertain function. There are 15 residues in the CDR3. V trimming: 4 bases; J trimming: 2 bases; junction bases outside the gene matches: 5. The CDR3 DNA reads TGTGCCAGCAGCTTATATACAGGGGGCAATCAGCCCCAGCATTTT. The encoded protein is CASSLYTGGNQPQHF.

This chain connects TRBV18 to TRBJ1-1, with TRBD1 identical over 7 bases. The V gene's germline CDR1 is KGHSH and CDR2 LQKENI. With 2 bases clipped from V and 2 bases from J, the junction kept 8 bases outside the gene matches. This CDR3 is 16 amino acids long. The CDR3 sequence: CASSPDSGQLNTEAFF. Here the CDR3 DNA reads TGTGCCAGCTCACCAGATTCGGGACAGCTAAACACTGAAGCTTTCTTT. Complete variable domain (other parts from reference TRBV18 and TRBJ1-1): NAGVMQNPRHLVRRRGQEARLRCSPMKGHSHVYWYRQLPEEGLKFMVYLQKENIIDESGMPKERFSAEFPKEGPSILRIQQVVRGDSAAYFCASSPDSGQLNTEAFFGQGTRLTVV.

This clone is labeled as medium-sized. The chain links TRBV11-3 to TRBJ1-1, with D maybe TRBD1 (6 bases). Trimming removed 5 bases at V and 0 bases at J, with 13 bases between. CDR1 SGHNT and CDR2 YENEEA come from the germline V gene. This CDR3 is 15 amino acids long. Here the CDR3 reads CASSRPGQLNTEAFF. The CDR3 DNA follows: TGTGCCAGCAGCCGCCCGGGACAACTGAACACTGAAGCTTTCTTT.

This clone was detected only a few times. V gene TRBV28 combines with J gene TRBJ2-5; 7 nucleotides line up with TRBD2. CDR1 MDHEN and CDR2 SYDVKM come from the germline V gene. Losses at the gene ends were 6 bases for V and 4 bases for J; bases not matched to a gene: 11. The CDR3 is 15 amino acids. The CDR3 spells CASSRLEWGGETQYF. CDR3 coding DNA: TGTGCCAGCAGCCGTCTTGAATGGGGGGGAGAGACCCAGTACTTC.

The rearrangement joins TRBV19 to TRBJ2-1; 10 bases match TRBD2. Germline V gene data show CDR1 as LNHDA and CDR2 as SQIVND (reference sequence). CDR3 length: 15 amino acids. Germline trimming cut 6 bases from V and 2 bases from J; bases unmatched to any gene: 4. This CDR3 is CASRLSGGPYNEQFF. The CDR3 nucleotides are TGTGCCAGTAGACTTAGCGGGGGGCCCTACAATGAGCAGTTCTTC.

The rearrangement joins TRBV23-1 to TRBJ1-5; a weak D match, TRBD1 (5 bases). TRBV23-1 is given ORF status, its function remaining uncertain. The CDR3 is made up of 18 amino acids. Trimming pared 0 bases from V and 2 bases from J, leaving 17 bases between. In DNA, the CDR3 is TGCGCCAGCAGTCAATCTCCGGGGGGGAAGTGGTGCAATCAGCCCCAGCATTTT. Protein: CASSQSPGGKWCNQPQHF.